These 18 T cell receptor beta chains came from one sample sequenced in a study of identical twins. TCRdb re-derived calls from the 5' RACE reads in MiXCR, one entry per CDR3 protein. The sample records about 530,000 distinct CDR3 sequences, roughly 15% being singletons. The sample was also linked to a second study, of yellow fever vaccine responses in identical twins.

Material: CD4+ T cells sorted from blood. All receptors come from a woman under 30 in good health.

V is TRBV20-1 and J is TRBJ1-6; perhaps TRBD1 as D (6 bases). The germline V gene encodes CDR1 DFQATT and CDR2 SNEGSKA (reference sequence). V was trimmed by 6 bases and J by 5 bases, leaving 17 bases between them. The CDR3 runs 15 residues. CDR3 nucleotides: TGCAGTGCCATGGACGGGGGGCTAAATAATTCACCCCTCCACTTT. It is translated as CSAMDGGLNNSPLHF.

V gene TRBV28 combines with J gene TRBJ2-7, with 7 bases lining up with TRBD1. Germline V gene data show CDR1 as MDHEN and CDR2 as SYDVKM. This CDR3 is 14 amino acids long. V dropped 7 bases and J dropped 2; count of bases not matched to a gene: 8. The CDR3 is CASTWGTETYEQYF. CDR3 nucleotides: TGTGCCAGCACCTGGGGGACAGAGACCTACGAGCAGTACTTC.

This clonotype was seen a few times. This chain connects TRBV10-3 to TRBJ2-5, with 7 bases lining up with TRBD1. The germline V gene has CDR1 ENHRY and CDR2 SYGVKD. Germline trimming cut 5 bases from V and 4 bases from J; bases unmatched to any gene: 10. The CDR3 consists of 15 residues. The CDR3 DNA sequence: TGTGCCATCAGTTCAGGGGGAGCCCAGGGAGAGACCCAGTACTTC. Translating gives CAISSGGAQGETQYF.

This rearrangement joins TRBV20-1 to TRBJ1-2; D call uncertain. V dropped 2 bases and J dropped 4 bases, with 14 bases sitting between them. Germline V gives CDR1 DFQATT, CDR2 SNEGSKA (reference sequence). CDR3 length: 14 amino acids. The CDR3 coding sequence is TGCAGTGCTAGACTACCCCGGCCTACCTATGGCTACACCTTC. This encodes CSARLPRPTYGYTF.

There are a few counts of this clonotype. The chain couples TRBV12-3 or TRBV12-4 to TRBJ2-2; D is unclear. The CDR3 is 16 amino acids. Trimming pared 6 bases from V and 5 bases from J, leaving 19 bases between. CDR3 coding DNA: TGTGCCAGCAGCCCACTGGCCACACATGGGACCGGGGAGCTGTTTTTT. It specifies CASSPLATHGTGELFF.

This clonotype was counted many times. The rearrangement joins TRBV3-1 to TRBJ2-1, with TRBD2 matching 11 bases. Germline V lookup: CDR1 LGHDT, CDR2 YNNKEL (reference sequence). CDR3 length: 16 amino acids. V was pared by 4 bases and J by 10 bases, with 12 bases of the junction left unmatched. CDR3 sequence: CASSRSLAGGQGEQFF. The CDR3 coding sequence is TGTGCCAGCAGCCGTTCCCTAGCGGGGGGACAAGGGGAGCAGTTCTTC.

At least ten counts were recorded for this clonotype. This chain links TRBV11-2 with TRBJ1-3, with D unclear. V was shortened by 0 bases and J by 0 bases, with 3 bases between the two germline ends. The CDR3 has 14 residues. Germline loops: CDR1 SGHAT, CDR2 FQNNGV. CDR3 DNA sequence: TGTGCCAGCAGCTTAGAAGGCTCTGGAAACACCATATATTTT. As protein: CASSLEGSGNTIYF.

This clonotype was recorded at least ten times. This chain connects TRBV29-1 to TRBJ2-3, with D possibly being TRBD1 (5 bases). This CDR3 has 14 amino acids. Germline values: CDR1 SQVTM, CDR2 ANQGSEA. V lost 6 bases and J lost 2, with 15 bases in between. This chain's CDR3 is CSVPSREITDTQYF. In DNA form, the CDR3 reads TGCAGCGTCCCGAGCAGGGAAATCACAGATACGCAGTATTTT.

The gene calls are TRBV5-1 and TRBJ1-1; the match to TRBD1 covers 7 bases. Per germline, CDR1 SGHRS and CDR2 YFSETQ. V dropped 3 bases and J dropped 12; count of bases not matched to a gene: 11. The CDR3 totals 13 residues. This chain's CDR3 is CASSSGQTSLTFF. CDR3 in DNA: TGCGCCAGCAGCTCGGGACAGACCTCCTTGACTTTCTTT.

This clonotype appeared a few times. The CDR3 DNA sequence: TGTGCCAGCAGTAGGGGTAGCGGGGTTAAGTTCTTC. Its protein product is CASSRGSGVKFF. The chain has TRBV27 and TRBJ2-1; TRBD2 aligns across 8 bases. Trimming cost V 5 bases and J 14 bases; bases outside gene matches: 8. CDR3 size: 12 residues. Germline V gene data show CDR1 as MNHEY and CDR2 as SMNVEV (reference sequence).

This clonotype turned up a few times. Since no conserved phenylalanine or tryptophan closes the CDR3, a read error is the likely cause. The DNA is omitted, as the CDR3 cannot be located on it reliably, and the CDR3 follows TCRdb's listing. The rearrangement links TRBV6-4 to TRBJ2-1. Germline V CDR1 and CDR2: MRHNA, SNTAGT. The CDR3 region is 11 residues in length, termini included. CDR3: CASSDGRSRFL.

In this sample, this clonotype turned up many times. This chain joins TRBV12-3 or TRBV12-4 and TRBJ2-7, with D possibly being TRBD1 or TRBD2 (5 bases each). CDR3 length equals 13 residues. The V end was cut by 8 bases, the J end by 3 bases, with 14 bases between. The CDR3 nucleotides read TGTGCCAGCTCCACGGGACCCATCTACGAGCAGTACTTC. Amino acids: CASSTGPIYEQYF.

The chain employs TRBV12-3 or TRBV12-4 and TRBJ2-2, with D perhaps TRBD1 (5 bases). With 8 bases removed from V and 2 bases from J, the gap between germline ends came to 12 bases. CDR3 length: 14 residues. In nucleotides, the CDR3 is TGTGCCAGCTGGCCGACAGTAAACACCGGGGAGCTGTTTTTT. This encodes CASWPTVNTGELFF.

The rearrangement uses TRBV27 and TRBJ1-6, with D unclear. CDR3 length: 14 amino acids. The ends were cut back, 5 bases at V and 0 bases at J, with 5 bases in the middle. Germline V gene data show CDR1 as MNHEY and CDR2 as SMNVEV (reference sequence). The CDR3 loop is CASSKSSYNSPLHF. CDR3 bases: TGTGCCAGCAGTAAAAGCTCCTATAATTCACCCCTCCACTTT.

V is TRBV5-1 and J is TRBJ2-3, with 14 positions matching TRBD2. Germline V gives CDR1 SGHRS, CDR2 YFSETQ. CDR3 length equals 18 residues. V lost 1 base, J lost 6 bases, and 10 bases stayed unmatched. CDR3: CASSLFLGLAGEGDTQYF. The CDR3 nucleotides are TGCGCCAGCAGCTTGTTCCTGGGACTAGCGGGAGAGGGTGATACGCAGTATTTT. Using reference TRBV5-1 and TRBJ2-3 for the parts outside the CDR3, the full variable domain is KAGVTQTPRYLIKTRGQQVTLSCSPISGHRSVSWYQQTPGQGLQFLFEYFSETQRNKGNFPGRFSGRQFSNSRSEMNVSTLELGDSALYLCASSLFLGLAGEGDTQYFGPGTRLTVL.

This clonotype turned up a few times. The chain joins TRBV6-1 to TRBJ1-5, with TRBD1 as a possible D gene (5 bases). Trimming removed 3 bases at V and 0 bases at J, with 15 bases between. Germline values: CDR1 MNHNS, CDR2 SASEGT. The CDR3 is 17 amino acids. CDR3 DNA: TGTGCCAGCAGTGACACCCGGACACAATATAGCAATCAGCCCCAGCATTTT. As protein: CASSDTRTQYSNQPQHF.

This clonotype was picked up a small number of times. Relative to the germline gene, one junction end is altered; a read error may explain this. V and J are TRBV5-1 and TRBJ2-1, with TRBD2 matching over 13 bases. The germline V gene has CDR1 SGHRS and CDR2 YFSETQ. The CDR3 contains 18 residues. CDR3 in DNA: TGCGCCAGCAGTTTGGGGGGACTAGCGGGAAGCTCCTACAATGAGCAGTTCTTC. Translated, it gives CASSLGGLAGSSYNEQFF.

This clonotype was observed a handful of times. The chain is built from TRBV7-9 and TRBJ2-5, with D perhaps matching TRBD1 (6 bases). V dropped 5 bases and J dropped 2 bases, with 18 bases sitting between them. The length of the CDR3 is 16 residues. Germline CDR1 SEHNR, CDR2 FQNEAQ (reference sequence). DNA of the CDR3: TGTGCCAGCAGCACAGGCTCAGGGGTCCGTCAAGAGACCCAGTACTTC. Translating gives CASSTGSGVRQETQYF.